The 20 T cell receptor beta chains below come from one sample, sequenced in a study of blood T cell repertoires in COVID-19. Libraries were prepared by immunoSEQ multiplex PCR; TCRdb keeps only in-frame clonotypes and omits some of them. The table shows 200,000 or so clones, with 88% occurring only once. The specimen was peripheral blood. The receptors derive from a man aged 70-80 years with active or convalescent COVID-19.

The V and J genes are TRBV28 and TRBJ2-7; D is unresolved. CDR3 size: 13 residues. The germline V and J ends were trimmed by 1 base and 3 bases, with 7 bases remaining between them. Germline V gives CDR1 MDHEN, CDR2 SYDVKM. CDR3 protein: CASSLSRSYEQYF. The CDR3 nucleotides read TGTGCCAGCAGTTTATCGCGGAGCTACGAGCAGTACTTC.

The chain has TRBV5-1 and TRBJ2-1, with D perhaps matching TRBD1 (5 bases). In germline, CDR1 is SGHRS, CDR2 YFSETQ. The V and J ends lost 4 bases and 7 bases respectively, with 12 bases between them. CDR3 size: 13 residues. CDR3 sequence: CASSGAVGNEQFF. The CDR3 coding sequence is TGCGCCAGCAGCGGGGCGGTGGGAAATGAGCAGTTCTTC.

This chain uses TRBV19 with TRBJ1-4; no clear D. This CDR3 spans 15 amino acids. With 6 bases removed from V and 8 bases from J, the gap between germline ends came to 19 bases. CDR1 is LNHDA and CDR2 is SQIVND in the germline V gene (reference sequence). The CDR3 DNA reads as TGTGCCAGTAGGGAAACGGGAGCCCCGACGGAAAAACTGTTTTTT. It encodes CASRETGAPTEKLFF. Full variable domain (missing parts from reference TRBV19 and TRBJ1-4): DGGITQSPKYLFRKEGQNVTLSCEQNLNHDAMYWYRQDPGQGLRLIYYSQIVNDFQKGDIAEGYSVSREKKESFPLTVTSAQKNPTAFYLCASRETGAPTEKLFFGSGTQLSVL.

The V call is TRBV7-2, the J call TRBJ2-7; 9 nucleotides align to TRBD1. Germline V lookup: CDR1 SGHTA, CDR2 FQGNSA. V trimming: 7 bases; J trimming: 7 bases; junction bases outside the gene matches: 14. This CDR3 contains 15 residues. This chain's CDR3 is CASKRGGQGWSEQYF. CDR3 bases: TGTGCCAGCAAGCGTGGTGGACAGGGGTGGAGTGAGCAGTACTTC. The whole variable domain, remainder taken from reference TRBV7-2 and TRBJ2-7, is GAGVSQSPSNKVTEKGKDVELRCDPISGHTALYWYRQSLGQGLEFLIYFQGNSAPDKSGLPSDRFSAERTGGSVSTLTIQRTQQEDSAVYLCASKRGGQGWSEQYFGPGTRLTVT.

The rearrangement joins TRBV7-2 to TRBJ1-5; no reliable D call. The CDR3 covers 13 residues. With 5 bases removed from V and 9 bases from J, the gap between germline ends came to 14 bases. Germline CDR1 SGHTA, CDR2 FQGNSA. In DNA form, the CDR3 reads TGTGCCAGCAGCCAAAACCAGGATAGGCCCCAGCATTTT. It codes for CASSQNQDRPQHF.

V is TRBV7-8 and J is TRBJ2-3; 8 bases are shared with TRBD1. This CDR3 is 14 amino acids long. V was pared by 3 bases and J by 4 bases, with 3 bases of the junction left unmatched. CDR1 is SGHVS, CDR2 FQNEAQ, per germline. CDR3 bases: TGTGCCAGCAGCTTTATGGGACAGGCAGATACGCAGTATTTT. Its protein is CASSFMGQADTQYF.

This chain connects TRBV7-2 to TRBJ1-6; D unresolved. Germline CDR1 is SGHTA and CDR2 is FQGNSA. Trimming pared 4 bases from V and 5 bases from J, leaving 6 bases between. CDR3 length: 13 amino acids. The CDR3 DNA follows: TGTGCCAGCAGCTCCCAAAATAATTCACCCCTCCACTTT. Residues: CASSSQNNSPLHF.

The rearrangement joins TRBV5-6 to TRBJ2-7, with D uncertain. The CDR3 loop spans 14 amino acids. The germline gives CDR1 SGHDT, CDR2 YYEEEE. V was shortened by 0 bases and J by 3 bases, with 10 bases between the two germline ends. CDR3 bases: TGTGCCAGCAGCTTGGGGCAGGCCGTCTACGAGCAGTACTTC. Its protein is CASSLGQAVYEQYF.

Notes on this clone: Other DNA sequences of this sample code for an identical CDR3. The chain carries TRBV11-2 and TRBJ2-1, with D perhaps matching TRBD2 (5 bases). CDR3 length equals 14 residues. V gave up 5 bases and J gave up 0 bases, with 8 bases separating them. The V gene's germline CDR1 is SGHAT and CDR2 FQNNGV. The CDR3 DNA sequence: TGTGCCAGCAGCCCCCGGGGCTCCTACAATGAGCAGTTCTTC. This translates into CASSPRGSYNEQFF.

As for this clone: Other DNA sequences in the sample encode the same CDR3. The rearrangement uses TRBV5-5 and TRBJ1-3; D gene unclear. V lost 1 base to trimming and J lost 0 bases, with 8 bases between them. CDR1 and CDR2 from the germline V gene are SGHKS and YYEKEE (reference sequence). The CDR3 length is 15 residues. The DNA of the CDR3 is TGTGCCAGCAGCTTGCGGGGTAGCTCTGGAAACACCATATATTTT. This encodes CASSLRGSSGNTIYF.

This chain joins TRBV6-2 or TRBV6-3 and TRBJ2-7, with D maybe TRBD2 (6 bases). Trimming pared 6 bases from V and 0 bases from J, leaving 6 bases between. The CDR3 consists of 12 residues. Looked up from germline, CDR1 is MNHEY and CDR2 is SVGEGT. The CDR3 reads CASSGSSYEQYF. In DNA, the CDR3 is TGTGCCAGCAGCGGGAGCTCCTACGAGCAGTACTTC.

The chain couples TRBV5-1 to TRBJ2-2; 9 bases agree with TRBD2. The CDR3 totals 19 residues. Germline values: CDR1 SGHRS, CDR2 YFSETQ. V was clipped by 1 base and J by 3 bases; unmatched bases: 13. The CDR3 bases are TGCGCCAGCAGCTTGAAAGGACTCGCGGGGGGGCATGACACCGGGGAGCTGTTTTTT. Its translation is CASSLKGLAGGHDTGELFF.

In DNA, the CDR3 is TGCGCCAGCAGTCAATCGTTTATTAGCGGGGGGTGGACCGGGGAGCTGTTTTTT. It is translated as CASSQSFISGGWTGELFF. The genes are TRBV23-1 and TRBJ2-2, with 10 bases matching TRBD2. TRBV23-1 is recorded as an ORF, its role being uncertain. The V segment lost 0 bases and the J segment 5 bases; nucleotides outside the gene matches: 9. The CDR3 sequence is 18 residues long.

The V gene is TRBV2, the J gene TRBJ1-5; tentative D call: TRBD1 (5 bases). The V end was cut by 3 bases, the J end by 10 bases, with 16 bases between. Per germline, CDR1 SNHLY and CDR2 FYNNEI. The CDR3 runs to 14 residues. CDR3 sequence reads: CASSDSAGMKPQHF. The CDR3 DNA reads TGTGCCAGCAGTGATTCGGCAGGGATGAAACCCCAGCATTTT.

The chain carries TRBV18 and TRBJ2-1; 11 bases are a match to TRBD2. The CDR3 loop spans 14 amino acids. Germline V gives CDR1 KGHSH, CDR2 LQKENI. V lost 6 bases, J lost 6 bases, and 4 bases stayed unmatched. The CDR3 nucleotides are TGTGCCAGCTCCCTGCTAGCGGGGGGCAATGAGCAGTTCTTC. It is translated as CASSLLAGGNEQFF.

The count of this clone is one. The rearrangement uses TRBV7-9 and TRBJ2-7, with 8 bases that match TRBD1. Germline loops: CDR1 SEHNR, CDR2 FQNEAQ (reference sequence). Trimming cost V 5 bases and J 0 bases; bases outside gene matches: 3. The CDR3 spans 14 residues. The chain's CDR3 is CASSPQGDSYEQYF. The CDR3 DNA reads TGTGCCAGCAGCCCACAGGGGGACTCCTACGAGCAGTACTTC.

V and J are TRBV10-2 and TRBJ2-2; the match to TRBD1 covers 8 bases. V shed 6 bases and J 4 bases; nucleotides not matched to a gene: 7. Germline V lookup: CDR1 WSHSY, CDR2 SAAADI. The CDR3 consists of 15 residues. This CDR3 is CASSVQGVSTGELFF. The DNA of the CDR3 is TGCGCCAGCAGCGTACAGGGGGTGAGCACCGGGGAGCTGTTTTTT.

This chain connects TRBV11-2 to TRBJ2-7, with 7 nucleotides matching TRBD1. With V trimmed by 4 bases and J by 6 bases, 12 bases remained unmatched. Germline V gene lookup returns CDR1 SGHAT and CDR2 FQNNGV. CDR3 length: 15 residues. CDR3 coding DNA: TGTGCCAGCAGCTCAGTTAGGGGACAGAGTAGCGAGCAGTACTTC. The encoded protein is CASSSVRGQSSEQYF.

The chain recombines TRBV6-2 or TRBV6-3 with TRBJ1-1, with TRBD1 as a possible D gene (6 bases). Germline loops: CDR1 MNHEY, CDR2 SVGEGT. V was pared by 5 bases and J by 1 base, with 23 bases between. The length of the CDR3 is 18 residues. The CDR3 region is CASSAPPGAYPRNTEAFF. The DNA for the CDR3 is TGTGCCAGCAGTGCACCCCCAGGGGCCTACCCCCGGAACACTGAAGCTTTCTTT.

V is TRBV7-9 and J is TRBJ2-1, with 7 bases aligning to TRBD1. The CDR3 loop spans 15 amino acids. V shed 2 bases, J shed 14 bases, and the junction held 15 bases outside the gene matches. CDR1 and CDR2 (germline): SEHNR, FQNEAQ (reference sequence). The CDR3 nucleotides read TGTGCCAGCAGCTTACATAATGGGCTGACAGGGAAGGAGTTCTTC. Translation gives CASSLHNGLTGKEFF.